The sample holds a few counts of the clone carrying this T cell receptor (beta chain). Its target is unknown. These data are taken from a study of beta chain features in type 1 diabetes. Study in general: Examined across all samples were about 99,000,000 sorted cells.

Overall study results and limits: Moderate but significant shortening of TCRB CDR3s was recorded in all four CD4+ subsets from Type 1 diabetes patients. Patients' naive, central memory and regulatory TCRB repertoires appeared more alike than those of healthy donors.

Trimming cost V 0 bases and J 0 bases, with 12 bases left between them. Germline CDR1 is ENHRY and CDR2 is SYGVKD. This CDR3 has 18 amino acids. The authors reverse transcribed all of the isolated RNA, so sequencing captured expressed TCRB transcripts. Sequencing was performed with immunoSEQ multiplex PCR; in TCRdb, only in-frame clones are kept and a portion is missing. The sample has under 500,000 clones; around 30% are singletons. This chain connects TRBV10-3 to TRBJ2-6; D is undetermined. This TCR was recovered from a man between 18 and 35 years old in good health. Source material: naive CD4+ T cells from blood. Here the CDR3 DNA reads TGTGCCATCAGTGAGTCGAGCCAGCTCGGCTCTGGGGCCAACGTCCTGACTTTC. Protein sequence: CAISESSQLGSGANVLTF.